The sequence of this TCR beta chain was determined in a study of blood T cell repertoires in COVID-19. V shed 4 bases and J shed 3 bases, with 16 bases lying between them. The CDR3 has 17 amino acids. Germline CDR1 is LGHNA and CDR2 is YNFKEQ. Repertoires were generated with immunoSEQ multiplex PCR, while TCRdb's copy carries only in-frame clones and drops some. This sample has just over 650,000 clones, with around 90% found just once. The sequencing sample was made of peripheral blood. This chain uses TRBV4-2 with TRBJ1-6; D gene unclear. The sequence came from a woman aged 18-30 years with acute or convalescent COVID-19. The CDR3 spells CASSPPEGGNYNSPLHF. In DNA, the CDR3 is TGTGCCAGCAGCCCCCCGGAGGGCGGGAACTATAATTCACCCCTCCACTTT.